This TCR beta chain was identified during a study of OX40 agonist ivuxolimab in advanced cancers. Study information: Prior checkpoint blockade (anti-PD-1, anti-PD-L1 or anti-CTLA-4) was permitted; about 40% had it. Partial responses were achieved by three patients, one with hepatocellular carcinoma and two with cutaneous melanoma. Study-level points and caveats: Fewer expanded clones were found on average in CD4+ than in CD8+ T cells. Dose levels from 0.1 to 3.0 mg/kg saw CD4+ and CD8+ blood T cells expand clonally by week 6.

Germline values: CDR1 MGHRA, CDR2 YSYEKL. Trimming left V 0 bases short and J 4 bases short, with 12 bases between. The CDR3 extends over 15 amino acids. Details on this clone: The antigen is unknown.

The data were produced by immunoSEQ multiplex PCR, yet TCRdb's version contains in-frame clones alone and is incomplete. The data contain approximately 80,000 clones, approximately 85% of them singletons. Sequences were derived from CD4+ or CD8+ T cells sorted from blood, sampled in a trial of the OX40 agonist ivuxolimab. This clonotype was obtained from an adult with an advanced solid tumor such as melanoma, head and neck, liver or kidney cancer. The chain employs TRBV4-1 and TRBJ2-5, with a tentative D call TRBD1 (5 bases). DNA for the CDR3: TGCGCCAGCAGCCAAGAAGGGCCCAGGGTAGAGACCCAGTACTTC. Its protein product is CASSQEGPRVETQYF.